The present entry profiles one T cell receptor (beta chain) with its context. The antigen it recognizes is unknown. A commercial ELISA kit detecting HCMV-specific IgG in serum was used to determine HCMV serostatus. Peripheral blood mononuclear cells were isolated from blood by Ficoll density gradient centrifugation. Sequencer: Illumina HiSeq 2000. The TCR beta cDNA libraries were made using 5'RACE template switching, a step that added both a universal primer site and unique molecular identifiers. cDNA synthesis was primed from the TCR beta constant segment, followed by two successive PCR amplification steps. The source study handled its data this way. MIGEC was used to demultiplex reads and group the reads by UMI, and MiTCR was used to assemble and quantify clonotypes. Only TCR cDNA sequences supported by at least two reads were kept to exclude erroneous sequences. Downstream repertoire analysis used the tcR package, and clonotypes were matched across fractions by CDR3 nucleotide sequence plus V segment. VDJmatch was used to annotate antigen specificity against VDJdb, with one amino acid substitution allowed in CDR3. TCRdb reprocessed the reads, reporting each CDR3 protein sequence once and no DNA. These V and J calls are TCRdb output, not the study's own analysis. The sample has about 160,000 distinct CDR3 sequences on record. Around 20% of the sample goes to the ten largest clones.

The entry originates in a study of T cells expressing NK-cell markers (TCRdb year 2020). Turning to the overall study: TCR beta-chain repertoires were profiled in sorted CD3+CD56+NKG2C+, CD3+CD56+NKG2C- and CD3+CD56-NKG2C+ T-cell subsets from eight donors. Randomly selected healthy volunteers, three men and five women, were used as the eight sequenced donors. Among the eight sequenced donors, only one was HCMV-seronegative, while the other seven were HCMV-seropositive. Sequencing of the libraries produced 2 x 150 bp reads on Illumina HiSeq 2000/2500, MiSeq or NextSeq.

The full study reports these points: Whether the expanded NKG2C-expressing T cell clones were specific for HCMV antigens was left unclear. In a handful of donors, the dominant CD3+CD56+NKG2C+ clonotypes ranked among the top 10 CD8+ clonotypes, making up about 1.0-8% of CD8+ T cells. Those dominant clonotypes were again the most abundant among CD3+CD56-NKG2C+ cells in a few donors, at about 25-60.1%.

Including the terminal cysteine and phenylalanine, the CDR3 comprises 11 residues. This entry has no DNA. Based on the germline V gene, the CDR1 and CDR2 sequences are SQVTM and ANQGSEA. The chain links TRBV29-1 with TRBJ2-2; TCRdb lists TRBD1, though no DNA is available to test this call. The origin of this receptor is a man between 18 and 69 years old in good health. Sequencing was carried out using blood T cells: a sorted CD56 or NKG2C T cell subset, CD4+ or CD8+ T cells, or bulk PBMC T cells (not recorded which). CDR3 loop: CSVVGAGELFF.